This TCR beta chain is drawn from a study of blood T cells in healthy people across ages (dated by TCRdb to 2013 to 2016). Context from the whole study: In model experiments, template switching captured roughly one uniquely barcoded TCR beta cDNA molecule for every two T cells. Using deep sequencing normalized with unique cDNA molecular identifiers, the study measured how TCR beta repertoire diversity changes with age. Four age groups were formed from the donors: young (average 16 years), middle-aged (approximately 42), aged (around 62) and long-lived (82). Donors of different ages were randomly distributed across sequencing lanes to avoid experimental bias. Two additional independent replicas of 1 million unique cDNA reads from the same blood draw were analyzed for two donors (one aged 18 to 30 and one aged 80 or older). General study outcomes and caveats: Compared with the aged group, the long-lived group had more naive CD4+ T cells, fewer expanded clones and increased TCR diversity, suggesting age selection. Because the CMV infection status of the donors was unknown, age-related changes in expanded clonotypes may potentially have been confounded. Estimates of total diversity based on one million sequenced T cells were regarded as lower bounds and as underestimates. A strong correlation was found between observed TCR beta diversity and the percentage of naive T cells measured by flow cytometry. Bulk unsorted PBMC profiling prevented conclusive comparison of naive and antigen-experienced compartments. As age increased, observed TCR beta diversity per million T cells dropped in a roughly linear way, and a significant reduction was already evident by age about 40.

Libraries came from 5' RACE. The sequencer was an Illumina HiSeq 2500. A second PCR of about 6 to 12 cycles was run with a J-beta primer mix and a sample-barcoded 5' primer. A unique molecular identifier was introduced onto each TCR beta cDNA molecule by a template-switch 5' adaptor carrying 12 random nucleotides. Each sample yielded at least 2.5 million CDR3-containing paired-end reads. All of the RNA was converted into first-strand cDNA using the Mint cDNA synthesis kit, with a TRBC-specific oligonucleotide serving as the primer. Following uracil-DNA glycosylase treatment, all cDNA underwent a first 18-cycle PCR with the universal primers M1SS and BC2_uni_R. As for the authors' bioinformatics: For normalization, 1 million high-quality reads were randomly selected from each sample, with every read carrying a distinct molecular identifier. Instead of being binned into consensus sequences, reads with shared molecular identifiers were discarded. MiTCR, with a Q25 quality threshold and the strictest error-elimination algorithm, was used for CDR3 identification, clonotype clustering and error correction. A nonparametric unseen species model with Euler transformation was used to estimate a lower bound on total TCR beta diversity. The raw public data were reprocessed by TCRdb itself: fastp quality trimming at Q25, MiXCR clonotype calling, in-frame beta chains only. When rows share a CDR3 protein, they turn into one entry using the most common DNA and genes. TCRdb, rather than the study authors, made the V and J calls. This sample holds about 1,400,000 distinct CDR3 sequences; approximately 60% were observed only once. The ten most abundant clones make up 6.5% to 8% of the sample.

Systemically healthy Caucasian individuals from Russia, over 30 in total and aged roughly 6 to 100 years, were included as donors. Around 10 milliliters of peripheral blood were collected from each donor into EDTA-treated Vacutainer tubes. Ficoll-Paque density-gradient centrifugation was used to isolate PBMCs, with at least 6 million obtained per sample. Total RNA was extracted from PBMCs with Trizol reagent, with at least 5 micrograms obtained per sample. For every donor, flow cytometry on a PBMC aliquot measured the percentage of naive CD45RAhigh/CD27high T cells. Including the terminal cysteine and phenylalanine, the CDR3 comprises 16 residues. The only DNA kept is the CDR3, 48 bases in frame from the first base. V and J lose 0 bases and 5 bases, and a span of 13 bases separates them. For CDR1 and CDR2, the germline V gene lists MNHEY and SVGEGT. As for this clonotype: Its specific antigen is unknown. No quality values exist for individual bases; no much larger clone is one base distant.

The receptor's source is a man aged 18 to 30 in good health. Sequencing input: blood. This sequence uses TRBV6-2 or TRBV6-3 and TRBJ2-2, and possibly TRBD1, on 6 matching bases. The CDR3 protein is CASSYSGTTLTGELFF. The DNA sequence is as follows: TGTGCCAGCAGTTACTCCGGGACAACTTTAACCGGGGAGCTGTTTTTT.